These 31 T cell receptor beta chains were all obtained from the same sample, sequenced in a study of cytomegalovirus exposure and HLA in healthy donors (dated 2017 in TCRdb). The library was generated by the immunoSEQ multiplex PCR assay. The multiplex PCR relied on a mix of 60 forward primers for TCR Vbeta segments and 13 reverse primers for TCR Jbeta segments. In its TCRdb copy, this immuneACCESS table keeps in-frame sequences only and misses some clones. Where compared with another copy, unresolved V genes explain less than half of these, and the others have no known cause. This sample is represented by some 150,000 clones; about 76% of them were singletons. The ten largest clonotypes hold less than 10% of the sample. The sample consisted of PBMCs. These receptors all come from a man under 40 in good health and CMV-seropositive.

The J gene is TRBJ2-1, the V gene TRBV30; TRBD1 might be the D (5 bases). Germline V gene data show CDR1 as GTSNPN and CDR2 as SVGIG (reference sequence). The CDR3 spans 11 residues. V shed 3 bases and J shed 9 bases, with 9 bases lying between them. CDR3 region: CAWSVRGEQFF. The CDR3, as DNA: TGTGCCTGGAGCGTAAGGGGTGAGCAGTTCTTC.

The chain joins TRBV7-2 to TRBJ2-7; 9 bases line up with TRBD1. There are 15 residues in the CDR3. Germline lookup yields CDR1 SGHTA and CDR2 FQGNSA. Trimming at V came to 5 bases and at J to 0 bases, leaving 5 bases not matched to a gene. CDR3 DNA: TGTGCCAGCAGCCCGAAGACAGGGGGCTCCTACGAGCAGTACTTC. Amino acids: CASSPKTGGSYEQYF.

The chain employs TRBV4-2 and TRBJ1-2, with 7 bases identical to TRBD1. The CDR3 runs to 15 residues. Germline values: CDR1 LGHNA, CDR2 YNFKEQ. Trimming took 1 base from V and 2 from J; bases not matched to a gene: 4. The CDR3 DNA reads TGTGCCAGCAGCCAAGGACAGGGCTACAACTATGGCTACACCTTC. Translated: CASSQGQGYNYGYTF.

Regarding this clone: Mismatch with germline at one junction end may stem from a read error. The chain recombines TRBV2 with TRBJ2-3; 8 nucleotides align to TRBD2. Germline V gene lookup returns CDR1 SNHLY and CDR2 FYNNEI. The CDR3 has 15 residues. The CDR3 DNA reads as TGTGCCAGCAGGGAAGGACTAGCCCCCCAAGATACGCAGTATTTT. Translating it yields CASREGLAPQDTQYF.

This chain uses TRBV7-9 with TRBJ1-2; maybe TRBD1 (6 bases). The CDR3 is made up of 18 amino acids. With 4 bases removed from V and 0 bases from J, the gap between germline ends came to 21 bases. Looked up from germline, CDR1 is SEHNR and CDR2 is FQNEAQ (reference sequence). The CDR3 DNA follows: TGTGCCAGCAGCTACTTTCCATCCCCGGACAGAACTAACTATGGCTACACCTTC. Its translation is CASSYFPSPDRTNYGYTF.

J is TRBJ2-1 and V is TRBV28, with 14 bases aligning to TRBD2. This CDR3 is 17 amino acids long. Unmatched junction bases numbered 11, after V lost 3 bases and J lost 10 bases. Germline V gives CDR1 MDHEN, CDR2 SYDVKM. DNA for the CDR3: TGTGCCAGCAGTTTCTACTCCGGGACTAGCGGGAGTAAAGAGCAGTTCTTC. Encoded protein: CASSFYSGTSGSKEQFF.

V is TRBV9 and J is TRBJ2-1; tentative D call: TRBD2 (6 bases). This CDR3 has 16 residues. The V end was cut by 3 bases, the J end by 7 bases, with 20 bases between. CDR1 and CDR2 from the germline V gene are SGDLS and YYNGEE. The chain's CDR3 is CASSALMEGWENEQFF. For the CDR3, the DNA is TGTGCCAGCAGCGCGCTGATGGAGGGGTGGGAAAATGAGCAGTTCTTC. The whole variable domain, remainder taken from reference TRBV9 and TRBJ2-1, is DSGVTQTPKHLITATGQRVTLRCSPRSGDLSVYWYQQSLDQGLQFLIQYYNGEERAKGNILERFSAQQFPDLHSELNLSSLELGDSALYFCASSALMEGWENEQFFGPGTRLTVL.

This CDR3 is CASSMRQVNTEAFF. In DNA, the CDR3 is TGTGCCAGCAGCATGAGACAGGTGAACACTGAAGCTTTCTTT. The chain links TRBV5-6 to TRBJ1-1; D possibly corresponds to TRBD1 (6 bases). Germline lookup yields CDR1 SGHDT and CDR2 YYEEEE. The CDR3 runs to 14 residues. V dropped 4 bases and J dropped 0 bases, with 10 bases sitting between them.

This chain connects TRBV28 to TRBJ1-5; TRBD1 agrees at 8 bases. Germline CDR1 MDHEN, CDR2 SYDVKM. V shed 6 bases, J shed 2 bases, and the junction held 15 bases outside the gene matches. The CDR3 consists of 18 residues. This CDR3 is CASSSRTGKVVGNQPQHF. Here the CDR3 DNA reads TGTGCCAGCAGCTCGAGGACAGGGAAAGTGGTTGGCAATCAGCCCCAGCATTTT.

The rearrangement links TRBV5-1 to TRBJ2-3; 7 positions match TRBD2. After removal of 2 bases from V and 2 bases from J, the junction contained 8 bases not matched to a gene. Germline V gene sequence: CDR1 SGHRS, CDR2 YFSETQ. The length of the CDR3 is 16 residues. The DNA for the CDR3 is TGCGCCAGCAGCTTTACGGGGAGCGGGAACACAGATACGCAGTATTTT. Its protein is CASSFTGSGNTDTQYF.

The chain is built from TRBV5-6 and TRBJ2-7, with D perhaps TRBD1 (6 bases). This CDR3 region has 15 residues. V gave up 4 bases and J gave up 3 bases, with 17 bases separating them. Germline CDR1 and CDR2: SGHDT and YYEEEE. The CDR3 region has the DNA TGTGCCAGCAGCGCCCGAACAGGGTTCTTCTACGAGCAGTACTTC. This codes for CASSARTGFFYEQYF.

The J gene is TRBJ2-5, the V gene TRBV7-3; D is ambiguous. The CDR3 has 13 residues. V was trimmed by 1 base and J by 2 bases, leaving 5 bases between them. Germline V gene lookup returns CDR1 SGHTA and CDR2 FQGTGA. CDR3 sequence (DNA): TGTGCCAGCAGCTTAAGCTATCAAGAGACCCAGTACTTC. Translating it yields CASSLSYQETQYF.

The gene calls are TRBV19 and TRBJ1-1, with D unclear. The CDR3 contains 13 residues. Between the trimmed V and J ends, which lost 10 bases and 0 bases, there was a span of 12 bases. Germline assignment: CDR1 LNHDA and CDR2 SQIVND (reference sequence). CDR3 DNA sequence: TGTGCCACAATGAAACAAGTGAACACTGAAGCTTTCTTT. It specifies CATMKQVNTEAFF.

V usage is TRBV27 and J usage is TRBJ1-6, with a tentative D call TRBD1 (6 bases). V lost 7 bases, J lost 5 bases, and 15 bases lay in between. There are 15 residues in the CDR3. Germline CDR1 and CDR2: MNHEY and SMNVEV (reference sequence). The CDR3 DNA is TGTGCCAGCAAGTTACAGGGATTCCATAATTCACCCCTCCACTTT. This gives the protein CASKLQGFHNSPLHF.

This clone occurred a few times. In DNA form, the CDR3 reads TGTGCCACGGACAGTCCTGGGGCCAACGTCCTGACTTTC. It yields the protein CATDSPGANVLTF. This chain connects TRBV19 to TRBJ2-6, with D maybe TRBD1 (6 bases). V shed 10 bases and J shed 2 bases, with 9 bases lying between them. CDR1 LNHDA and CDR2 SQIVND come from the germline V gene (reference sequence). This CDR3 has 13 amino acids.

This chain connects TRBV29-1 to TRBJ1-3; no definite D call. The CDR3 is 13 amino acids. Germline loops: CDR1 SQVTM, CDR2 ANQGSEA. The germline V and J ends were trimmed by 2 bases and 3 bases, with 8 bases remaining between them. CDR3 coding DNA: TGCAGCGTTGAAAGTTTTAGTGGAAACACCATATATTTT. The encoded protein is CSVESFSGNTIYF.

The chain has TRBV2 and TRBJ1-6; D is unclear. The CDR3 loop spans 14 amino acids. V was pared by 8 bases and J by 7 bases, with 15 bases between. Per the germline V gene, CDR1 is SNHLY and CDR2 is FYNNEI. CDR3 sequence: CASSGRAGNSPLHF. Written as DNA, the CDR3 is TGTGCCAGCTCCGGACGGGCGGGGAATTCACCCCTCCACTTT.

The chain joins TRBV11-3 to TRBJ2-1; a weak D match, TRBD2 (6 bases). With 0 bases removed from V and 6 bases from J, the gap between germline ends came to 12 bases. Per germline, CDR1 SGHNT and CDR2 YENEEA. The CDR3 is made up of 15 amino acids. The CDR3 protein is CASSLEPGGVNEQFF. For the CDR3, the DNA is TGTGCCAGCAGCTTAGAACCAGGAGGGGTCAATGAGCAGTTCTTC.

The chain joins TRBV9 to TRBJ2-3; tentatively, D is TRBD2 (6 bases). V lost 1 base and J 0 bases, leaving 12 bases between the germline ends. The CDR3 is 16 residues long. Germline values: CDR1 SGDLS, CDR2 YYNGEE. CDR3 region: CASSVTPSASTDTQYF. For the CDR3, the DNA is TGTGCCAGCAGCGTAACACCTAGCGCTAGCACAGATACGCAGTATTTT.

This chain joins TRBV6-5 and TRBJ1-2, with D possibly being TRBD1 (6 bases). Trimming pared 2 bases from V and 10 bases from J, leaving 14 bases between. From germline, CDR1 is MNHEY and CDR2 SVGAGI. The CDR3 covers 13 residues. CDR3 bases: TGTGCCAGCAGTTACGACCCACAGGGCCCCTACACCTTC. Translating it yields CASSYDPQGPYTF.

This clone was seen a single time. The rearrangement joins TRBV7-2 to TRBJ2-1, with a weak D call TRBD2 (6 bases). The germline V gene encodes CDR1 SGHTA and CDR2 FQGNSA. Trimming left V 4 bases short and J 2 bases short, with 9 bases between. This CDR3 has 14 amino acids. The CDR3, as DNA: TGTGCCAGCAGCTCGGGCGGGACCTACAATGAGCAGTTCTTC. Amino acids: CASSSGGTYNEQFF.

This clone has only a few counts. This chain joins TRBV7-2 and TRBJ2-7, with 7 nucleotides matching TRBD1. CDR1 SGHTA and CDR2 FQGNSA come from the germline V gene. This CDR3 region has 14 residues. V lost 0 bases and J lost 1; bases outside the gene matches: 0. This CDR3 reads CASSLATGSYEQYF. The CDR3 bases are TGTGCCAGCAGCTTAGCGACAGGGTCCTACGAGCAGTACTTC. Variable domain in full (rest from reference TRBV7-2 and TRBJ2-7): GAGVSQSPSNKVTEKGKDVELRCDPISGHTALYWYRQSLGQGLEFLIYFQGNSAPDKSGLPSDRFSAERTGGSVSTLTIQRTQQEDSAVYLCASSLATGSYEQYFGPGTRLTVT.

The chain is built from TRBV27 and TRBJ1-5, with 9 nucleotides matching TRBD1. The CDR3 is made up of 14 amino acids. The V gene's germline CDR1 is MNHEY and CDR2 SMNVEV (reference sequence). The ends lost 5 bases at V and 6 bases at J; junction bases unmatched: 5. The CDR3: CASSRTGVLQPQHF. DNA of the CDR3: TGTGCCAGCAGTCGGACAGGGGTGCTTCAGCCCCAGCATTTT.

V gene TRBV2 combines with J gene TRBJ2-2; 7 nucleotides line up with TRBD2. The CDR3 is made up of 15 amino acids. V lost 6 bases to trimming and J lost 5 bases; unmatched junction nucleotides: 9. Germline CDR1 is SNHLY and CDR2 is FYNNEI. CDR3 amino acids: CASRLVMGGTGELFF. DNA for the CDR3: TGTGCCAGCAGGCTGGTCATGGGGGGGACCGGGGAGCTGTTTTTT.

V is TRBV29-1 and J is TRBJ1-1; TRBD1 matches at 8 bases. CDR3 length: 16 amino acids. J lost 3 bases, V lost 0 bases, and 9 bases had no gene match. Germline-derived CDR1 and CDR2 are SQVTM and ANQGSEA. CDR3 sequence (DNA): TGCAGCGTTGAAGATTGGACAGGGTGGGAAGACACTGAAGCTTTCTTT. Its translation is CSVEDWTGWEDTEAFF. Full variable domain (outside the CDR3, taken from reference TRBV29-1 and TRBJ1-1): SAVISQKPSRDICQRGTSLTIQCQVDSQVTMMFWYRQQPGQSLTLIATANQGSEATYESGFVIDKFPISRPNLTFSTLTVSNMSPEDSSIYLCSVEDWTGWEDTEAFFGQGTRLTVV.

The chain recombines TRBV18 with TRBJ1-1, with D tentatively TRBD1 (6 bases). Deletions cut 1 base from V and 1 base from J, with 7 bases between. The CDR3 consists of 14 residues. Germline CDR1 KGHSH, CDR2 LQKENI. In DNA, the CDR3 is TGTGCCAGCTCACCACGGGGACAGAACACTGAAGCTTTCTTT. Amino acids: CASSPRGQNTEAFF.

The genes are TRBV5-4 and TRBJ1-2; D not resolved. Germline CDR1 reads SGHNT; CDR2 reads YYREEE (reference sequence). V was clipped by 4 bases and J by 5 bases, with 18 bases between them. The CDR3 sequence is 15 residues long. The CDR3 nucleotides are TGTGCCAGCAGCCTGGCGGGAAGGGAGCAATATGGCTACACCTTC. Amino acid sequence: CASSLAGREQYGYTF. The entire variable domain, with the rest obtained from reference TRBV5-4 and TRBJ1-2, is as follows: ETGVTQSPTHLIKTRGQQVTLRCSSQSGHNTVSWYQQALGQGPQFIFQYYREEENGRGNFPPRFSGLQFPNYSSELNVNALELDDSALYLCASSLAGREQYGYTFGSGTRLTVV.

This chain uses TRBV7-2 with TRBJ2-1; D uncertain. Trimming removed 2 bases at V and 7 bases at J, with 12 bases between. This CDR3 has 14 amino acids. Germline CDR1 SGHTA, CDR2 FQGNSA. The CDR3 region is CASSLSGFGNEQFF. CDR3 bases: TGTGCCAGCAGCTTATCCGGGTTTGGAAATGAGCAGTTCTTC.

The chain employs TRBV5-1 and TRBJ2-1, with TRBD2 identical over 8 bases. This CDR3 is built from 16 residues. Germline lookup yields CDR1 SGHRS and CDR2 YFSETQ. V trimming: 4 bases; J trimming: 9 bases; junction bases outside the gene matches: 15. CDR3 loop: CASSRNPGLDTGEQFF. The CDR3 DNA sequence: TGCGCCAGCAGCCGAAACCCGGGACTAGATACGGGTGAGCAGTTCTTC.

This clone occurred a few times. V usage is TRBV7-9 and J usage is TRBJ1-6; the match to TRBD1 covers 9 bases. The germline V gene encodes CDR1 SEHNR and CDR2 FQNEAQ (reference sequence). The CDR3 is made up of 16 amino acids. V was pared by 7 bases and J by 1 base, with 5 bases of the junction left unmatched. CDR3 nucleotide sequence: TGTGCCAGCACCGAACAGGGGGCATCCTATAATTCACCCCTCCACTTT. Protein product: CASTEQGASYNSPLHF.

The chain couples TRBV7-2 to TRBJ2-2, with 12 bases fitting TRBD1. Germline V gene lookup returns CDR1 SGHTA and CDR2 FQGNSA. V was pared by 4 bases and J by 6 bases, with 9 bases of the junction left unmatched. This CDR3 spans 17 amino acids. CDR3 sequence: CASSSTAGTGGSGELFF. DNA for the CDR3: TGTGCCAGCAGCTCGACAGCCGGGACAGGGGGCTCCGGGGAGCTGTTTTTT.